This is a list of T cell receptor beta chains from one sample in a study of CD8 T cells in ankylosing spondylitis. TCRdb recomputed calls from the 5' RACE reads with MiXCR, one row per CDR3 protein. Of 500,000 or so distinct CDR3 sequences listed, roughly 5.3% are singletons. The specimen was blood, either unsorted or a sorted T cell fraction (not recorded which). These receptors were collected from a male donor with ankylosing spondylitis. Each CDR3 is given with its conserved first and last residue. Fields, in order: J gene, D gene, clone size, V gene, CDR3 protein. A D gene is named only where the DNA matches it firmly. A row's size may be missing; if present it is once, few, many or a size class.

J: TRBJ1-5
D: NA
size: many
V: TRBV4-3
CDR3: CASSQGQGNQPQHF

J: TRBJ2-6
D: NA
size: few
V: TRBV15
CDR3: CATSRDMGVGANVLTF

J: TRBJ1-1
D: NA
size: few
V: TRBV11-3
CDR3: CASSLDGGQSNTEAFF

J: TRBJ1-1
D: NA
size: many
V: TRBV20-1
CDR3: CSAYAMNTEAFF

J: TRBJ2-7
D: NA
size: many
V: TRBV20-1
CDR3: CSARAFGSYEQYF

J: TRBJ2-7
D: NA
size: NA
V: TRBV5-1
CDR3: CASSLKGAYEQYF

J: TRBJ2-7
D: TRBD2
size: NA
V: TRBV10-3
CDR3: CAISESSGTTYEQYF

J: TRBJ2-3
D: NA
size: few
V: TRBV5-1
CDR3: CASSLPEGEVVTDTQYF

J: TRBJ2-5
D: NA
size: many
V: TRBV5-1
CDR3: CASSLFGLLQETQYF

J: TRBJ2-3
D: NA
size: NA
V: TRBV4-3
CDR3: CASSHSPRTNRDTQYF

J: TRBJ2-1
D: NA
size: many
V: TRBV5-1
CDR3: CASSLASDYNEQFF

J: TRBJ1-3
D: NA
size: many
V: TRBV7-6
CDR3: CASSFVQGISSGNTIYF

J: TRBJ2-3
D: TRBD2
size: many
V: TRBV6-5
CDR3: CASSYSILAGTQYF

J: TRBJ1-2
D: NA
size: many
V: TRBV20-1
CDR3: CSASGQGTGYTF

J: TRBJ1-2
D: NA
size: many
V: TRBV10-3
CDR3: CAISLGSDRYGYTF

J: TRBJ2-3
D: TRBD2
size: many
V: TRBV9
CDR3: CASSAGLASDTQYF

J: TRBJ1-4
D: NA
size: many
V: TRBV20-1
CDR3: CSAPKVGAEKLFF

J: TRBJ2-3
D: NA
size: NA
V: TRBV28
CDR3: CASRTGGATDTQYF

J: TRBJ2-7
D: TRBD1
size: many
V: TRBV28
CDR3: CASSHFWTGRDYEQYF

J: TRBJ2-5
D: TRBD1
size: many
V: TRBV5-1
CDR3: CASSLVGTDQETQYF

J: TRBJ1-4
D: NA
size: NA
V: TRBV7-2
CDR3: CASSLGVGWELFF

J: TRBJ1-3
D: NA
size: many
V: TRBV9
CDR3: CASSVEDTIYF

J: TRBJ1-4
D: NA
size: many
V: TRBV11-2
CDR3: CASSPSRGLDEKLFF

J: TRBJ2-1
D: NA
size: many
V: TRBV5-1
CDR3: CASSLLSTGGNEQFF

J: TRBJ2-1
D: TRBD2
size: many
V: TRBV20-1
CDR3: CSAPAVAGGRNEQFF

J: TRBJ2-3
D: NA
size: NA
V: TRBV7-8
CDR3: CASSLERLRDTQYF

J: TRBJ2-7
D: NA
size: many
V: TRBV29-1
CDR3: CSVEGDTGSYEQYF

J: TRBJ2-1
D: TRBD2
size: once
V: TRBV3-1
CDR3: CASSQGLAGNGNEQFF

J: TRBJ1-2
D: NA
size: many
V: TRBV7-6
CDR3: CASSSYSYGYTF

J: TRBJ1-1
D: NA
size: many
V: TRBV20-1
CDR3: CSARSGRNTEAFF

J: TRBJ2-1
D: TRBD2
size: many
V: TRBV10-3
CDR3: CAIRASGYSYNEQFF